The present TCR beta chain was sequenced within a study of OX40 agonist ivuxolimab in advanced cancers. After removal of 4 bases from V and 7 bases from J, the junction contained 7 bases not matched to a gene. Germline values: CDR1 SGHRS, CDR2 YFSETQ. There are 13 residues in the CDR3. Generated by immunoSEQ multiplex PCR, the TCRdb table keeps only in-frame clones and is missing some. The data show about 63,000 clones, about 81% seen once. Notes on the study in general: Both CD4+ and CD8+ T cell populations in blood had undergone clonal expansion by week 6 at 0.1 to 3.0 mg/kg. Antigens targeted by the expanded peripheral T cells were not determined.

Regarding this clone: Its antigen remains unknown.

Patients were excluded for autoimmune disease history or systemic immunosuppression. This TCR derives from an adult with an advanced solid tumor such as melanoma, head and neck, liver or kidney cancer. The gene calls are TRBV5-1 and TRBJ1-2; 7 bases align to TRBD1. The material sequenced was CD4+ or CD8+ T cells sorted from blood, taken in a trial of the OX40 agonist ivuxolimab. CDR3 sequence (DNA): TGCGCCAGCAGCCTAGGGGGCTCGGGTGGCTACACCTTC. It yields the protein CASSLGGSGGYTF.